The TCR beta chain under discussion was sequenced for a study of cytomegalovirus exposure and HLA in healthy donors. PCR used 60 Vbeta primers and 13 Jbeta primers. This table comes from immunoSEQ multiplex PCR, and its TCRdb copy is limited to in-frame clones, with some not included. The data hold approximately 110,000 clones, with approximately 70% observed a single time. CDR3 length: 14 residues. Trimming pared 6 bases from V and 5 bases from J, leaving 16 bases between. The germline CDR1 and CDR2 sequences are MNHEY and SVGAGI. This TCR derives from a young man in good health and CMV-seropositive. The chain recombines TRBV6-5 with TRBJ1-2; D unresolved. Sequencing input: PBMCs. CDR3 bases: TGTGCCAGCAGCCTACACCGGGTAAAATATGGCTACACCTTC. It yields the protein CASSLHRVKYGYTF.